This T cell receptor (beta chain) was documented in a study of cytomegalovirus exposure and HLA in healthy donors. Whole-study results and caveats: Certain sequence variants were highly shared and formed a cluster, and this cluster was likely a sequencing artifact. Overall, under 200 TCR beta chains were annotated as cytomegalovirus-associated.

The PCR made use of 60 Vbeta and 13 Jbeta primers. Method: immunoSEQ multiplex PCR; TCRdb's copy keeps in-frame clones and lacks some. This table holds 200,000 to 250,000 clones. Notes on this clone: What it binds is unknown.

Sample: PBMCs. This TCR came from a woman under 40 in good health and CMV-seropositive.

The CDR3 DNA is TGTGCCAGCAGCTCTAGCGGGGGGTTTTCCTACAATGAGCAGTTCTTC. Translating it yields CASSSSGGFSYNEQFF. The rearrangement links TRBV7-2 to TRBJ2-1; TRBD2 agrees at 11 bases. CDR3 length equals 16 residues. Per the germline V gene, CDR1 is SGHTA and CDR2 is FQGNSA. V shed 4 bases and J 1 base; nucleotides not matched to a gene: 3.